These 10 T cell receptor beta chains were sequenced from one sample in a study of blood T cell repertoires in COVID-19. Sequenced by immunoSEQ multiplex PCR; TCRdb stores in-frame clones only, minus some. Among fewer than 35,000 clones listed, approximately 85% were seen once. Specimen: peripheral blood. These receptors all come from a man aged 55 to 69 with active COVID-19.

The chain couples TRBV7-8 to TRBJ1-1, with TRBD1 matching 7 bases. The CDR3 has 11 residues. The V and J ends lost 5 bases and 7 bases, in that order; junction bases with no gene match: 1. CDR1 is SGHVS, CDR2 FQNEAQ, per germline. The CDR3 sequence is CASSRDSEAFF. In DNA form, the CDR3 reads TGTGCCAGCAGCCGGGACAGTGAAGCTTTCTTT.

V is TRBV19 and J is TRBJ2-3; no definite D call. Germline lookup yields CDR1 LNHDA and CDR2 SQIVND (reference sequence). Deletions cut 5 bases from V and 0 bases from J, with 12 bases between. CDR3 length equals 15 residues. The CDR3 sequence is CASSPNRRSTDTQYF. The CDR3, as DNA: TGTGCCAGTAGTCCAAACCGCCGGAGCACAGATACGCAGTATTTT.

CDR3 in amino acids: CASSEWTSRSGELFF. CDR3 in DNA: TGTGCCAGCAGTGAATGGACTAGCCGTAGCGGGGAGCTGTTTTTT. The chain links TRBV2 to TRBJ2-2; 8 bases align to TRBD2. The trim removed 2 bases at V and 7 bases at J, leaving 6 bases unmatched. CDR1 and CDR2 from the germline V gene are SNHLY and FYNNEI. This CDR3 is 15 amino acids long.

The V and J genes are TRBV5-1 and TRBJ2-4; 8 positions agree with TRBD2. Germline loops: CDR1 SGHRS, CDR2 YFSETQ. The CDR3 covers 16 residues. V trimming: 5 bases; J trimming: 4 bases; junction bases outside the gene matches: 11. CDR3 protein: CASRGQREISKNIQYF. DNA of the CDR3: TGCGCCAGCAGAGGCCAGCGGGAGATTTCGAAAAACATTCAGTACTTC.

V usage is TRBV6-1 and J usage is TRBJ1-5; 7 bases line up with TRBD1. V lost 6 bases, J lost 4 bases, and 0 bases stayed unmatched. Germline V CDR1 and CDR2: MNHNS, SASEGT. The CDR3 covers 12 residues. CDR3 sequence (DNA): TGTGCCAGCAGACAGGGGAATCAGCCCCAGCATTTT. As protein: CASRQGNQPQHF.

This rearrangement joins TRBV15 to TRBJ2-1, with 9 nucleotides matching TRBD2. The V and J ends lost 2 bases and 2 bases, in that order; junction bases with no gene match: 1. Germline CDR1 and CDR2: LNHNV and YYDKDF (reference sequence). The CDR3 contains 15 residues. The CDR3 DNA reads as TGTGCCACCAGCAGACTAGCGGGGACCTACAATGAGCAGTTCTTC. Its translation: CATSRLAGTYNEQFF.

This clone has a single count. The chain links TRBV1 to TRBJ2-7; TRBD2, the table's D call, lacks a check against the DNA. TRBV1 is tagged as a pseudogene. The length of the CDR3 is 19 residues. CDR3 protein: CTSSQGASGVPTFNYEQYV. In DNA form, the CDR3 reads TGCACCAGCAGCCAAGGGGCTAGCGGAGTCCCGACGTTCAACTACGAGCAGTACGTC.

The CDR3 nucleotides read TGTGCCAGCAGTCAACCCCGGGGTAGCGGGAGCGGTACCGGGGAGCTGTTTTTT. Its translation is CASSQPRGSGSGTGELFF. The chain links TRBV6-6 to TRBJ2-2; the match to TRBD2 covers 9 bases. In germline, CDR1 is MNHNY, CDR2 SVGAGI (reference sequence). This CDR3 comprises 18 residues. Trimming at V came to 5 bases and at J to 5 bases, leaving 15 bases not matched to a gene.

This sequence joins TRBV7-3 and TRBJ2-3; 10 nucleotides agree with TRBD2. Unmatched junction bases numbered 6, after V lost 2 bases and J lost 1 base. The CDR3 runs 17 residues. CDR1 is SGHTA and CDR2 is FQGTGA in the germline V gene. CDR3 DNA: TGTGCCAGCAGCTTACATTCTAGCGGGAGTGGCACAGATACGCAGTATTTT. This codes for CASSLHSSGSGTDTQYF.

As DNA, the CDR3 is TGTGCCAGCAGCGCCGAATGGGTTAGCGGGAATACGCAGTATTTT. This gives the protein CASSAEWVSGNTQYF. The chain links TRBV6-5 to TRBJ2-3, with 8 bases that match TRBD2. The germline gives CDR1 MNHEY, CDR2 SVGAGI. This CDR3 spans 15 amino acids. V dropped 6 bases and J dropped 7; count of bases not matched to a gene: 12.